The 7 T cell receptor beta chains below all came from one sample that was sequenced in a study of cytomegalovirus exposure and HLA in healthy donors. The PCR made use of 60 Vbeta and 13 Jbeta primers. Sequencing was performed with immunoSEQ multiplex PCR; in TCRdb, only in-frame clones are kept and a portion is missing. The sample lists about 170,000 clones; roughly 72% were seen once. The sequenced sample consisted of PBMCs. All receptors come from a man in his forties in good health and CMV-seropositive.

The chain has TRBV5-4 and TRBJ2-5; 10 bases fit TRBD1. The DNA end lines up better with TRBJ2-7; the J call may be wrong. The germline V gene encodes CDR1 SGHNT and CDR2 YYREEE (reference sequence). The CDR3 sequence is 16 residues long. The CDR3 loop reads CASSLGQGAIIYEQYF. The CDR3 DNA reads TGTGCCAGCAGCTTGGGACAGGGGGCGATCATCTACGAGCAGTACTTC.

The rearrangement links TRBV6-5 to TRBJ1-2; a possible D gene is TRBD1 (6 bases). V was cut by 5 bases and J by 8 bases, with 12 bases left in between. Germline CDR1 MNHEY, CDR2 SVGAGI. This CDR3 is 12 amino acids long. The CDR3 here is CASSPRGGGYTF. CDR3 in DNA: TGTGCCAGCAGTCCGAGGGGGGGAGGCTACACCTTC.

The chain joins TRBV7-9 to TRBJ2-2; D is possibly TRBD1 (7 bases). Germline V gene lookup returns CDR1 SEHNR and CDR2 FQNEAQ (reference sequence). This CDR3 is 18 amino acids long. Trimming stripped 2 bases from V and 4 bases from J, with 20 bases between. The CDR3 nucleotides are TGTGCCAGCAGCTTACGGTTCGGAGGGGGCGCCGGCACCGGGGAGCTGTTTTTT. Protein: CASSLRFGGGAGTGELFF.

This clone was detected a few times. The CDR3 sequence is CASSDRGQITDTQYF. The CDR3 DNA reads as TGTGCCAGCAGTGACCGTGGACAGATTACAGATACGCAGTATTTT. J is TRBJ2-3 and V is TRBV6-4; TRBD1 is a possible D gene (6 bases). V was trimmed by 2 bases and J by 3 bases, leaving 12 bases between them. Germline CDR1 and CDR2: MRHNA and SNTAGT. CDR3 length: 15 residues.

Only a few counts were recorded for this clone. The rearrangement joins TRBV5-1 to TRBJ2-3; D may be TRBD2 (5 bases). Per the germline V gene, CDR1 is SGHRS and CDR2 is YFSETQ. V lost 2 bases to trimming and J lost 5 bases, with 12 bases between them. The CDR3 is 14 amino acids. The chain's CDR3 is CASSLRELGDTQYF. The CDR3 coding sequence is TGCGCCAGCAGCTTAAGGGAGTTGGGAGATACGCAGTATTTT.

CDR3 loop: CASSHGGGANYGYTF. In nucleotides, the CDR3 is TGTGCCAGCTCTCATGGCGGTGGAGCTAACTATGGCTACACCTTC. The chain couples TRBV11-2 to TRBJ1-2; D not certain. The ends were cut back, 8 bases at V and 0 bases at J, with 16 bases in the middle. The CDR3 extends over 15 amino acids. Germline CDR1 SGHAT, CDR2 FQNNGV.

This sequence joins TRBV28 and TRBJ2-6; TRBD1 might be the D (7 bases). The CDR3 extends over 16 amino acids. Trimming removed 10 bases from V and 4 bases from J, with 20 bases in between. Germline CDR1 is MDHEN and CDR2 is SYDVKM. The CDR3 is CAIQGGTVAGANVLTF. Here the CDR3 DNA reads TGTGCCATCCAAGGCGGGACAGTAGCCGGGGCCAACGTCCTGACTTTC.